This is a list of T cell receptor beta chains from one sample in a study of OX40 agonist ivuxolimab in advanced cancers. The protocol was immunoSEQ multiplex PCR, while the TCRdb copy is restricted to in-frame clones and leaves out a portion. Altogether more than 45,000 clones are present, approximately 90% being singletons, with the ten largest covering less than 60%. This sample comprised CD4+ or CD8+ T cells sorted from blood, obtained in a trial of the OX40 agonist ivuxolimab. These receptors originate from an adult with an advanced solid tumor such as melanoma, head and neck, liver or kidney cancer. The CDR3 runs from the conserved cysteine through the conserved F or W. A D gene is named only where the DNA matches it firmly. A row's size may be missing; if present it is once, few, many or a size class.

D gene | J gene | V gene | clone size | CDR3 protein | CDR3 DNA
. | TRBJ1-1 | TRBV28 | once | CASSLLPHEAFF | TGTGCCAGCAGTTTACTTCCCCATGAAGCTTTCTTT
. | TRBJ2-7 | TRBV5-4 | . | CASSLNHEQYF | TGTGCCAGCAGCTTGAACCACGAGCAGTACTTC
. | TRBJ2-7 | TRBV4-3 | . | CASSQWIGIYEQYF | TGCGCCAGCAGCCAGTGGATAGGGATCTACGAGCAGTACTTC
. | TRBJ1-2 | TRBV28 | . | CASNEGEDYGYTF | TGTGCCAGCAACGAGGGGGAGGACTATGGCTACACCTTC
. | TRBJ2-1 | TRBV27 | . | CASSFYNEQFF | TGTGCCAGCAGCTTTTACAATGAGCAGTTCTTC
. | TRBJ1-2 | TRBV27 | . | CASSLSISGGARYGYTF | TGTGCCAGCAGTTTATCGATAAGCGGGGGCGCGAGGTATGGCTACACCTTC
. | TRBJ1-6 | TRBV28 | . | CASSLRNLHDTYNSPLHF | TGTGCCAGCAGTTTACGAAACCTTCATGACACCTATAATTCACCCCTCCACTTT
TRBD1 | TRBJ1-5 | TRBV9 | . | CASSVTGGYQPQHF | TGTGCCAGCAGCGTTACAGGGGGATATCAGCCCCAGCATTTT
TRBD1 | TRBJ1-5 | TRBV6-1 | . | CASWTGSSNQPQHF | TGTGCCAGCTGGACAGGGAGTAGCAATCAGCCCCAGCATTTT
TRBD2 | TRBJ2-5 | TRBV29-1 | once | CSAGSGGETQYF | TGCAGCGCCGGTAGCGGGGGAGAGACCCAGTACTTC
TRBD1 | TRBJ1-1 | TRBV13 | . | CASSHGQGGMDTEAFF | TGTGCCAGCAGCCACGGACAGGGTGGCATGGACACTGAAGCTTTCTTT
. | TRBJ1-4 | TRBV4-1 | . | CASSLGEKLFF | TGCGCCAGCAGCCTCGGCGAAAAACTGTTTTTT
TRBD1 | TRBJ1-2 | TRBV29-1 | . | CSVRTGGGYGYTF | TGCAGCGTCAGGACAGGGGGCGGCTATGGCTACACCTTC
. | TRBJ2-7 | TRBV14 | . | CASSLKRTLTYEQYF | TGTGCCAGCAGCCTTAAAAGGACACTCACCTACGAGCAGTACTTC
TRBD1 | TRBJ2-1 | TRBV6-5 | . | CASSLQGAYNEQFF | TGTGCCAGCAGCCTCCAGGGGGCCTACAATGAGCAGTTCTTC
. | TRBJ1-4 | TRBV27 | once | CASSQLVGEKLFF | TGTGCCAGCAGCCAATTGGTGGGTGAAAAACTGTTTTTT
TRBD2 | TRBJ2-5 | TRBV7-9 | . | CASSSSSGSKETQYF | TGTGCCAGCAGCTCATCGAGCGGGAGTAAAGAGACCCAGTACTTC
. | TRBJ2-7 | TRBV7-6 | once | CASSLGPSSYEQYF | TGTGCCAGCAGCTTAGGGCCCAGCTCCTACGAGCAGTACTTC
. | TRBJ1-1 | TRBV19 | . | CASSIQGLNTEAFF | TGTGCCAGTAGTATCCAGGGGCTGAACACTGAAGCTTTCTTT
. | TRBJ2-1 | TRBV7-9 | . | CASSLDVTLNEQFF | TGTGCCAGCAGCTTAGATGTAACACTCAATGAGCAGTTCTTC
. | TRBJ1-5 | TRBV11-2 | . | CASTVGGISNQPQHF | TGTGCCAGCACCGTTGGGGGTATAAGCAATCAGCCCCAGCATTTT
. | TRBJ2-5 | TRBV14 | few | CASSSKGGGTQYF | TGTGCCAGCAGCTCCAAGGGCGGTGGGACCCAGTACTTC
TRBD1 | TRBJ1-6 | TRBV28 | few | CASSPPGTGNSPLHF | TGTGCCAGCAGTCCCCCCGGGACAGGGAATTCACCCCTCCACTTT
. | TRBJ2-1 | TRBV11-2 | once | CASSLNEVNEQFF | TGTGCCAGCAGCTTAAATGAGGTGAATGAGCAGTTCTTC
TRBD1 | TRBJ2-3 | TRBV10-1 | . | CASSESVGQGADTQYF | TGCGCCAGCAGTGAGTCAGTGGGACAGGGTGCAGATACGCAGTATTTT
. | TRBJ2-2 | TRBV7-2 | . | CASSPGPETSPGELFF | TGTGCCAGCAGCCCCGGGCCAGAAACCTCCCCCGGGGAGCTGTTTTTT
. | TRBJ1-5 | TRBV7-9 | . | CASSPLDPLGAQHF | TGTGCCAGCAGCCCCCTCGACCCGCTGGGGGCCCAGCATTTT
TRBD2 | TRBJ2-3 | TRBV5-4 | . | CASSLAGADTQYF | TGTGCCAGCAGCTTAGCGGGGGCGGATACGCAGTATTTT
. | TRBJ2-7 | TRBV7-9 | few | CASSLVGVYEQYF | TGTGCCAGCAGCTTAGTGGGGGTATACGAGCAGTACTTC
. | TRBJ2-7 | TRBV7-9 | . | CASSLPSNQETYEQYF | TGTGCCAGCAGCTTACCCAGTAACCAAGAAACCTACGAGCAGTACTTC
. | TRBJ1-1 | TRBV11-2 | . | CASSLVYGPEAFF | TGTGCCAGCAGCTTAGTATATGGGCCGGAAGCTTTCTTT
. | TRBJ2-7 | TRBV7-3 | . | CASSYHSGQPGLEFSYEQYF | TGTGCCAGCAGCTATCATTCGGGACAGCCGGGACTAGAATTTTCCTACGAGCAGTACTTC
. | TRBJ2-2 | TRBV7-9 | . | CASSPPGGPGTGELFF | TGTGCCAGCAGCCCGCCAGGCGGCCCAGGGACCGGGGAGCTGTTTTTT
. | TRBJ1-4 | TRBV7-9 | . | CASSVTGQSYNEKLFF | TGTGCCAGCAGCGTTACCGGGCAGTCATATAATGAAAAACTGTTTTTT
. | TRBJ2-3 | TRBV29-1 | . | CSVEGGPGRTDTQYF | TGCAGCGTTGAGGGCGGGCCAGGGCGGACGGATACGCAGTATTTT
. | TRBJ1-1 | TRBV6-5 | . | CASILGNTEAFF | .
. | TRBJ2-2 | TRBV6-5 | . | CASSSPDPLDTGELFF | TGTGCCAGCAGTTCCCCGGACCCCCTCGACACCGGGGAGCTGTTTTTT